Detailed here is one TCR beta chain. Repertoires were generated with immunoSEQ multiplex PCR, while TCRdb's copy carries only in-frame clones and drops some. The data hold nearly 350,000 clones, with about 90% observed a single time. This record comes from a study of blood T cell repertoires in COVID-19. Study-wide context: There were acute and convalescent COVID-19 samples, and they came from the United States, Italy and Spain. The analysed material was cDNA or gDNA that came from T cells, B-cell-depleted T cells, or PBMCs.

There are 16 residues in the CDR3. In germline, CDR1 is MNHEY, CDR2 SMNVEV (reference sequence). V shed 6 bases and J 6 bases; nucleotides not matched to a gene: 10. This chain uses TRBV27 with TRBJ2-7; TRBD2 agrees at 14 bases. Sequenced: peripheral blood. This clonotype was sampled from a woman aged 45-65 years with COVID-19, enrolled during active disease. In DNA form, the CDR3 reads TGTGCCAGCAGGGTCGGGACTAGCGGGAGAGCTTCCGAGCAGTACTTC. Its protein product is CASRVGTSGRASEQYF.